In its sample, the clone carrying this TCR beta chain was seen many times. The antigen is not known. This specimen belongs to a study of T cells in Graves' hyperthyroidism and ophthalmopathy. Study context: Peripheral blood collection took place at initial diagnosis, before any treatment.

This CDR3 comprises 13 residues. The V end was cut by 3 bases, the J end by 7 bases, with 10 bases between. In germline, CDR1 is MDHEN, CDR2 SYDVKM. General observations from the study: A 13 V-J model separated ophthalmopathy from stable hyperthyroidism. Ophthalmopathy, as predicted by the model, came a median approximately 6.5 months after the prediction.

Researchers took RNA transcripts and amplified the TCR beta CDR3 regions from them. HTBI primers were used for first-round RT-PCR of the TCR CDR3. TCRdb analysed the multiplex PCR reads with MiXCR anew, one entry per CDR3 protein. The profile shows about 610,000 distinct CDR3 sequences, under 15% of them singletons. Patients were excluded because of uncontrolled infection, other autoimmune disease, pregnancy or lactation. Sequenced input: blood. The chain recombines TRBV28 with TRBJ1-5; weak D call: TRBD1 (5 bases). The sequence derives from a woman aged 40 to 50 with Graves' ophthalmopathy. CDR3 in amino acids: CASSFLRGQPQHF. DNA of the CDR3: TGTGCCAGCAGTTTCCTTCGGGGGCAGCCCCAGCATTTT. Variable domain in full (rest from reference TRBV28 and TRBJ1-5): DVKVTQSSRYLVKRTGEKVFLECVQDMDHENMFWYRQDPGLGLRLIYFSYDVKMKEKGDIPEGYSVSREKKERFSLILESASTNQTSMYLCASSFLRGQPQHFGDGTRLSIL.